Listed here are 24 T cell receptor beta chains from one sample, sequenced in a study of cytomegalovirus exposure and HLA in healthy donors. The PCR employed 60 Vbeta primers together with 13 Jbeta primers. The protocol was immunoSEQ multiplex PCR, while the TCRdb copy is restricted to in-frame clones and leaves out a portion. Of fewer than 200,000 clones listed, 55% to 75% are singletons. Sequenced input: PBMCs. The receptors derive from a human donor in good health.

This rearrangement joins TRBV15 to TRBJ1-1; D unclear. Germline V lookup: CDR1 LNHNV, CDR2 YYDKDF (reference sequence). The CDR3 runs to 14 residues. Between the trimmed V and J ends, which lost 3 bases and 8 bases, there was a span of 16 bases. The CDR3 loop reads CATSSQTTSIEAFF. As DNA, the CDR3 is TGTGCCACCAGCAGCCAAACCACTTCAATCGAAGCTTTCTTT.

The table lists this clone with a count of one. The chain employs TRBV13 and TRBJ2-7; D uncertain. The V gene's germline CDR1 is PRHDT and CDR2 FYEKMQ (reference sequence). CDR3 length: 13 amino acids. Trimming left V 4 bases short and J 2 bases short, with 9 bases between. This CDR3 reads CASSSRRAYEQYF. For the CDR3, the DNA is TGTGCCAGCAGCTCCCGTAGAGCCTACGAGCAGTACTTC.

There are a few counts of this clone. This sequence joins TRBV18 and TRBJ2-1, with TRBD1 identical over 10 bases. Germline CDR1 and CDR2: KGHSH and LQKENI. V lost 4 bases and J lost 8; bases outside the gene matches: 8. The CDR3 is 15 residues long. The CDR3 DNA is TGTGCCAGCTCACTCGAGCCGGGACAGGGGTATGAGCAGTTCTTC. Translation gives CASSLEPGQGYEQFF.

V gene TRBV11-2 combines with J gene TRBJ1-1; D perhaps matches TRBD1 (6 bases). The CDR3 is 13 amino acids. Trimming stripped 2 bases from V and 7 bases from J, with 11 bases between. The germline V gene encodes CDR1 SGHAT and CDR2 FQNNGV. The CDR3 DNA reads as TGTGCCAGCAGCTTAACGGGGGGCGGTGAAGCTTTCTTT. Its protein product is CASSLTGGGEAFF.

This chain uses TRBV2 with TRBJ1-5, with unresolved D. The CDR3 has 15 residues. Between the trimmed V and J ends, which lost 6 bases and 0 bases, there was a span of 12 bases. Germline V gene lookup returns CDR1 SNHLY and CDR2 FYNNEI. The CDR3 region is CASRFGDYSNQPQHF. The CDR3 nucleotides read TGTGCCAGCAGATTCGGGGATTATAGCAATCAGCCCCAGCATTTT.

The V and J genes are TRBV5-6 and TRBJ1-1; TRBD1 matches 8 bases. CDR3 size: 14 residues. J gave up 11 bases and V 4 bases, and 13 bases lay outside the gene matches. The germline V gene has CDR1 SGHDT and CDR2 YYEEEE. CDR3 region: CASSVGQGLDTAFF. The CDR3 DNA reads TGTGCCAGCAGCGTAGGACAGGGTTTGGATACGGCTTTCTTT.

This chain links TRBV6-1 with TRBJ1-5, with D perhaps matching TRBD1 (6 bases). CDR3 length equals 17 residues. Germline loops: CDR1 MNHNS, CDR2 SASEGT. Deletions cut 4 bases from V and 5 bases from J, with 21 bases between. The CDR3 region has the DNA TGTGCCAGCAGTGTCCGACGGGGCAGGGGCTGGGATCAGCCCCAGCATTTT. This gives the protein CASSVRRGRGWDQPQHF.

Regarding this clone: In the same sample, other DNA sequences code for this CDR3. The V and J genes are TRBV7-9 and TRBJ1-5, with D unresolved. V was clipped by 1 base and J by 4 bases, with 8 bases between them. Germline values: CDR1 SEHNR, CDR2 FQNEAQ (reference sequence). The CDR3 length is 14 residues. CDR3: CASSLDRGNQPQHF. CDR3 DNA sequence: TGTGCCAGCAGCTTAGATCGGGGAAATCAGCCCCAGCATTTT.

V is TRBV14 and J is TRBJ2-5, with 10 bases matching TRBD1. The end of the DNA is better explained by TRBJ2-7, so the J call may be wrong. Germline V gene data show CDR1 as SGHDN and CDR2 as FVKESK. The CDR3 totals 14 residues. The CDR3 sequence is CASSQWTGGYEQYF. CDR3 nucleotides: TGTGCCAGCAGCCAGTGGACAGGGGGTTACGAGCAGTACTTC.

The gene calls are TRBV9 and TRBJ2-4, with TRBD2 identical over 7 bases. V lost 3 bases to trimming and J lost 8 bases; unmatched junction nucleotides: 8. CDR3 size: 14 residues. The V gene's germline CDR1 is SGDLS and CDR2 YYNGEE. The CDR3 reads CASSAPGGTDIQYF. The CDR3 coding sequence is TGTGCCAGCAGCGCCCCCGGGGGGACGGACATTCAGTACTTC.

Written as DNA, the CDR3 is TGTGCCAGCTCACCAGAACAGGGGAAATCACCCCTCCACTTT. It is translated as CASSPEQGKSPLHF. The V and J genes are TRBV18 and TRBJ1-6, with 7 bases matching TRBD1. Germline trimming cut 2 bases from V and 10 bases from J; bases unmatched to any gene: 5. Per germline, CDR1 KGHSH and CDR2 LQKENI. The CDR3 runs 14 residues. Together with reference TRBV18 and TRBJ1-6, the CDR3 gives the full variable domain: NAGVMQNPRHLVRRRGQEARLRCSPMKGHSHVYWYRQLPEEGLKFMVYLQKENIIDESGMPKERFSAEFPKEGPSILRIQQVVRGDSAAYFCASSPEQGKSPLHFGNGTRLTVT.

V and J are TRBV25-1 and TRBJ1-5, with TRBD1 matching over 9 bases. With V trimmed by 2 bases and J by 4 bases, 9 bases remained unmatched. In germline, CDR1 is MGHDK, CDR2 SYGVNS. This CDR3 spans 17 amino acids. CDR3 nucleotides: TGTGCCAGCAGTGAAAGGGACAGGGTTGTTGGAAATCAGCCCCAGCATTTT. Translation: CASSERDRVVGNQPQHF.

The CDR3 coding sequence is TGTGCCAGCAGCCCGACGGGACTACCCTCCTACGAGCAGTACTTC. Translating gives CASSPTGLPSYEQYF. V usage is TRBV9 and J usage is TRBJ2-5; TRBD2 matches 7 bases. The DNA end lines up better with TRBJ2-7; the J call may be wrong. The CDR3 loop spans 15 amino acids. CDR1 and CDR2 (germline): SGDLS, YYNGEE.

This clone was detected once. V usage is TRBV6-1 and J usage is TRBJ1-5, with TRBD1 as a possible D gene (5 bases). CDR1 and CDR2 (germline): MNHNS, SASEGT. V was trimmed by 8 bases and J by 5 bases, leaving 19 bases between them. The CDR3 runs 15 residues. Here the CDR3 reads CASLPAVGVDQPQHF. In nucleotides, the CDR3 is TGTGCCAGCCTCCCGGCGGTAGGGGTGGATCAGCCCCAGCATTTT.

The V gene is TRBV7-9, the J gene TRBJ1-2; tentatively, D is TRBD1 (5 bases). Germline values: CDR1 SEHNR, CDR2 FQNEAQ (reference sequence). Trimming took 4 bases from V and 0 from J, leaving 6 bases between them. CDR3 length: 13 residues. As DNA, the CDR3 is TGTGCCAGCAGCTCACAGGCTAACTATGGCTACACCTTC. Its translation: CASSSQANYGYTF.

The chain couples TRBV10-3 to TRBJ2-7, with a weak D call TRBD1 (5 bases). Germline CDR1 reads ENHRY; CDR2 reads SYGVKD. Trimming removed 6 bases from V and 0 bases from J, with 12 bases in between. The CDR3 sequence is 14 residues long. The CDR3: CAIRPTESSYEQYF. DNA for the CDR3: TGTGCCATCAGACCGACAGAGAGCTCCTACGAGCAGTACTTC.

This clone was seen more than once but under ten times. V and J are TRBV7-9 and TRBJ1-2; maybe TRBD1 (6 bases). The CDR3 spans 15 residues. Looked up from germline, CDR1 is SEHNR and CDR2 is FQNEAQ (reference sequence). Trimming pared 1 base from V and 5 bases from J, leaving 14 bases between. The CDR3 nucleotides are TGTGCCAGCAGCTTAGAGTCAGGGGCTCGATATGGCTACACCTTC. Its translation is CASSLESGARYGYTF.

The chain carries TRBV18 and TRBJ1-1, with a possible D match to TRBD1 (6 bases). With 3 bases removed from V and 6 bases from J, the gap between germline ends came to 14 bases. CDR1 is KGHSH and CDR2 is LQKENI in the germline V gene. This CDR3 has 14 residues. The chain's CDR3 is CASSPAQGYAEAFF. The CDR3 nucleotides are TGTGCCAGCTCACCCGCACAGGGATACGCTGAAGCTTTCTTT.

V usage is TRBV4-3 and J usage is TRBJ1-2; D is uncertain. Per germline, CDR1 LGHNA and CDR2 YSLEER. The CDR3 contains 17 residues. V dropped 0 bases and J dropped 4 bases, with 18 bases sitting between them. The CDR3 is CASSQDLRIGASYGYTF. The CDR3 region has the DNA TGCGCCAGCAGCCAAGACCTCCGGATTGGAGCTTCCTATGGCTACACCTTC.

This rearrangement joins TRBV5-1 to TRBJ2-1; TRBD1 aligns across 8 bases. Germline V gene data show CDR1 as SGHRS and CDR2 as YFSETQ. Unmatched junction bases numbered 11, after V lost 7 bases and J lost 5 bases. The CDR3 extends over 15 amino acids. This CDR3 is CASQEDRVVNNEQFF. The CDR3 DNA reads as TGCGCCAGCCAAGAGGACAGGGTGGTTAACAATGAGCAGTTCTTC.

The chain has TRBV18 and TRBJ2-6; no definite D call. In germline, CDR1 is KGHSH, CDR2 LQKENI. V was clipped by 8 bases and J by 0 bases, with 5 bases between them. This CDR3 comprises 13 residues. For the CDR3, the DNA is TGTGCCAGCCTTTCCTCTGGGGCCAACGTCCTGACTTTC. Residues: CASLSSGANVLTF.

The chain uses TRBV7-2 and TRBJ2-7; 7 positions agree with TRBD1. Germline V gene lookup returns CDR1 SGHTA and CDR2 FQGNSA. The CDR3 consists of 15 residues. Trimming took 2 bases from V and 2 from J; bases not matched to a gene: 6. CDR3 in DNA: TGTGCCAGCAGCTTAATTTGGGACAGCACCTACGAGCAGTACTTC. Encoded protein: CASSLIWDSTYEQYF.

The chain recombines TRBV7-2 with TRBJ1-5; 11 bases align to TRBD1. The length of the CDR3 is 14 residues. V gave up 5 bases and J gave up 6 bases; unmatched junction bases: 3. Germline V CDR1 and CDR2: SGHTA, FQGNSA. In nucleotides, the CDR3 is TGTGCCAGCAGCCGGACAGGGGGCATTCAGCCCCAGCATTTT. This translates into CASSRTGGIQPQHF.

The CDR3 here is CASSLIRGGNTEAFF. The CDR3 DNA reads as TGTGCCAGCAGCTTAATAAGGGGGGGGAACACTGAAGCTTTCTTT. This chain uses TRBV11-2 with TRBJ1-1; D might be TRBD1 (6 bases). The CDR3 extends over 15 amino acids. V dropped 2 bases and J dropped 1 base, with 11 bases sitting between them. Germline V gene sequence: CDR1 SGHAT, CDR2 FQNNGV.